The rows below give T cell receptor beta chains drawn from one sample of a study of blood T cell repertoires in COVID-19. Only in-frame clones appear in the TCRdb table, and some are missing; sequencing was by immunoSEQ multiplex PCR. Counted here are about 200,000 clones, 86% occurring once; the ten biggest clones make up roughly a tenth. The sequenced sample was peripheral blood. These TCRs come from a woman in her forties or fifties with COVID-19, enrolled during active disease. The CDR3 runs from the conserved cysteine through the conserved F or W. Each record gives: J gene, V gene, D gene, clone size, CDR3 DNA, CDR3 protein. D genes are given only for firm matches. Clone size, where shown, is once, few, many, or a class for clones that have expanded.

TRBJ2-1 | TRBV15 | TRBD2 | . | TGTGCCACCAGCAGATCCGGAATTGGGGGGGGCTACAATGAGCAGTTCTTC | CATSRSGIGGGYNEQFF
TRBJ1-3 | TRBV19 | . | . | TGTGCCACCCGGGACAATGGAAACACCATATATTTT | CATRDNGNTIYF
TRBJ2-7 | TRBV9 | . | . | TGTGCCAGCAGCCCTAGTCCAGGGAACGAGCAGTACTTC | CASSPSPGNEQYF
TRBJ2-2 | TRBV7-2 | . | few | TGTGCCAGCAGCTTCCCGGCCACTAGCCCTACCGGGGAGCTGTTTTTT | CASSFPATSPTGELFF
TRBJ1-1 | TRBV4-3 | . | . | TGCGCCAGCAGCCAAGATCCCAGGCTGAACACTGAAGCTTTCTTT | CASSQDPRLNTEAFF
TRBJ1-6 | TRBV15 | TRBD1 | . | TGTGCCACCAGCATCAGTCGGGGGACAGGGGGGAATTCACCCCTCCACTTT | CATSISRGTGGNSPLHF
TRBJ2-7 | TRBV19 | . | . | TGTGCCAGTAGTATTAGTACCGCTTCCTACGAGCAGTACTTC | CASSISTASYEQYF
TRBJ1-1 | TRBV2 | . | . | TGTGCCACCATCCAAGACAGGCTGAACACTGAAGCTTTCTTT | CATIQDRLNTEAFF
TRBJ2-7 | TRBV5-4 | TRBD1 | . | TGTGCCAGCAGCTTGGTAGGGACAGGGGTGGTAGGGGAGCAGTACTTC | CASSLVGTGVVGEQYF
TRBJ2-7 | TRBV11-2 | TRBD1 | . | TGTGCCAGCAGCTCGGGACAGGGAGTACCCTACGAGCAGTACTTC | CASSSGQGVPYEQYF
TRBJ1-1 | TRBV19 | . | . | TGTGCCAGTATATTAGGGGAGAACACTGAAGCTTTCTTT | CASILGENTEAFF
TRBJ2-3 | TRBV27 | . | once | TGTGCCAGCAGTTTAATCCTCTTCCAGTCGGGCCTAGCGAGTGCAGATACGCAGTATTTT | CASSLILFQSGLASADTQYF
TRBJ1-1 | TRBV11-3 | TRBD1 | . | TGTGCCAGCAGCTTAGCACAGGGGGTTTACACTGAAGCTTTCTTT | CASSLAQGVYTEAFF
TRBJ1-1 | TRBV10-1 | . | few | TGCGCCAGCAGCGGACAGACCAACACTGAAGCTTTCTTT | CASSGQTNTEAFF
TRBJ1-1 | TRBV7-9 | . | . | TGTGCCAGCAGCTGGGTAGCAGGGCCGGCGAACACTGAAGCTTTCTTT | CASSWVAGPANTEAFF
TRBJ1-2 | TRBV5-1 | . | . | TGCGCCAGCAGCTCCTCTAACTATGGCTACACCTTC | CASSSSNYGYTF
TRBJ1-5 | TRBV28 | TRBD1 | . | TGTGCCAGCAGTTTCCTCTCGGGACAGCTCAATCAGCCCCAGCATTTT | CASSFLSGQLNQPQHF
TRBJ2-7 | TRBV4-1 | TRBD1 | . | TGCGCCAGCAGCCAAGTCGTGACAGGGTCTGGCGGGCCGCCGTGGCAGTACTTC | CASSQVVTGSGGPPWQYF
TRBJ1-6 | TRBV30 | . | . | TGTGCCTGGAGTGGGGGGGGAAATTCACCCCTCCACTTT | CAWSGGGNSPLHF
TRBJ2-1 | TRBV9 | . | . | TGTGCCAGCAGCAATCCGTGGGGGCAACAGAGCTCCTACAATGAGCAGTTCTTC | CASSNPWGQQSSYNEQFF
TRBJ2-5 | TRBV19 | TRBD2 | . | TGTGCCAGTAGGAGAGAAGGGAGGGCCCAAGAGACCCAGTACTTC | CASRREGRAQETQYF
TRBJ1-1 | TRBV29-1 | . | . | TGCAGCGTTGAAGAAGGAGCTCTCCGGGTCGCTTTCTTT | CSVEEGALRVAFF
TRBJ2-7 | TRBV5-6 | . | . | TGTGCCAGCAGCTTGTCAGGGGATAGTTACGAGCAGTACTTC | CASSLSGDSYEQYF
TRBJ1-3 | TRBV6-6 | . | . | TGTGCCAGCAGTTACGGGGCGCAACGAAACACCATATATTTT | CASSYGAQRNTIYF
TRBJ2-5 | TRBV6-5 | TRBD2 | . | TGTGCCAGCAGTGACTCTAGCGGACGGAGAGGGACCCAGTACTTC | CASSDSSGRRGTQYF
TRBJ1-1 | TRBV29-1 | . | . | TGCAGCGTTGTAAGAATAGACACTGAAGCTTTCTTT | CSVVRIDTEAFF
TRBJ1-2 | TRBV6-1 | TRBD1 | once | TGTGCCAGCAGTGAAGCGCGGGGAACAGGGGGTAATTTTGGCTACACCTTC | CASSEARGTGGNFGYTF
TRBJ2-2 | TRBV20-1 | TRBD2 | . | TGCAGTGCTAGTGAGAGCGGGGGGCCCACCGGGGAGCTGTTTTTT | CSASESGGPTGELFF
TRBJ1-2 | TRBV12-3/TRBV12-4 | TRBD1 | . | TGTGCCAGCAGTTTTAGGGGGCGTAATGGCTACACCTTC | CASSFRGRNGYTF
TRBJ1-1 | TRBV5-1 | . | . | TGCGCCAGCAGTCCCGCAGCGGGAGAAAGTGAAGCTTTCTTT | CASSPAAGESEAFF
TRBJ2-2 | TRBV11-2 | . | many | TGTGCCAGCAGCTCCCGGGGAGTGAACACCGGGGAGCTGTTTTTT | CASSSRGVNTGELFF
TRBJ2-7 | TRBV13 | TRBD1 | . | TGTGCCAGCAGCCCACGCCGGGACAGGGAATGGAAGCAGTACTTC | CASSPRRDREWKQYF
TRBJ1-2 | TRBV19 | TRBD1 | . | TGTGCCAGTAGCCGCAGGGGGGACTATGGCTACACCTTC | CASSRRGDYGYTF
TRBJ1-2 | TRBV19 | TRBD1 | . | TGTGCCAGTAGTATGGGACAGGGAGTCTATGGCTACACCTTC | CASSMGQGVYGYTF
TRBJ2-5 | TRBV5-1 | TRBD1 | few | TGCGCCAGCAGCGTATACAGGGGACCCGGAGAGACCCAGTACTTC | CASSVYRGPGETQYF
TRBJ2-1 | TRBV2 | TRBD2 | . | TGTGCCAGCAAAGGACTAGCGGCTTTAAATGAGCAGTTCTTC | CASKGLAALNEQFF
TRBJ1-2 | TRBV29-1 | TRBD1 | . | TGCAGCGTTGGAGGGGGGACAGCCTCTTCTAACTATGGCTACACCTTC | CSVGGGTASSNYGYTF
TRBJ1-2 | TRBV7-2 | . | . | TGTGCCAGCAGCCCCTATAACCGGGACTCCTATGGCTACACCTTC | CASSPYNRDSYGYTF
TRBJ1-4 | TRBV7-2 | TRBD1 | . | TGTGCCAGCAGCTTTCGACAGGGGATAGGAAAACTGTTTTTT | CASSFRQGIGKLFF
TRBJ2-3 | TRBV30 | TRBD2 | . | TGTGCCTGGAGTGTACTGGCTAGCGGGGGGCATAATACGCAGTATTTT | CAWSVLASGGHNTQYF
TRBJ2-3 | TRBV6-6 | TRBD1 | . | TGTGCCACATTACAGGGGGCGGTGGATACGCAGTATTTT | CATLQGAVDTQYF
TRBJ2-3 | TRBV19 | TRBD1 | . | TGTGCCAGTAGTACCCGGGACAGGTACACAGATACGCAGTATTTT | CASSTRDRYTDTQYF
TRBJ1-4 | TRBV28 | . | . | TGTGCCAGCAGTTTATGGGGGGCAGTTGAAAAACTGTTTTTT | CASSLWGAVEKLFF
TRBJ1-5 | TRBV28 | . | few | TGTGCCAGCAGACCCCTAAAAGGGAGTGGGTATAGCAATCAGCCCCAGCATTTT | CASRPLKGSGYSNQPQHF
TRBJ2-3 | TRBV2 | TRBD2 | . | TGTGCCAGCAGACGGATGGACGGGGGGACAGATACGCAGTATTTT | CASRRMDGGTDTQYF
TRBJ1-5 | TRBV30 | TRBD1 | . | TGTGCCTGGAGTGCTGGACAGGGCAATCAGCCCCAGCATTTT | CAWSAGQGNQPQHF
TRBJ1-3 | TRBV7-3 | . | . | TGTGCCAGCAGCTTAAAAGGCGGGGGTGGAAACACCATATATTTT | CASSLKGGGGNTIYF
TRBJ1-2 | TRBV11-2 | TRBD1 | . | TGTGCCAGCAGCCCCCGACAGGGATGGAGTGGCTACACCTTC | CASSPRQGWSGYTF
TRBJ2-3 | TRBV29-1 | TRBD2 | . | TGCAGCGTTGAGGGCCACTTACTAGCGGGGGTCGTAGATACGCAGTATTTT | CSVEGHLLAGVVDTQYF
TRBJ1-2 | TRBV6-5 | TRBD1 | . | TGTGCCAGCAGTAGGGGACAGGGAATTTCCTATGGCTACACCTTC | CASSRGQGISYGYTF
TRBJ2-1 | TRBV5-1 | . | . | TGCGCCACCGCCCTGACTGAGCACAATGAGCAGTTCTTC | CATALTEHNEQFF
TRBJ1-1 | TRBV2 | . | . | TGTGCCAGCAGCAAACAGGAATTGAACACTGAAGCTTTCTTT | CASSKQELNTEAFF